Each of the 3 T cell receptor beta chains below was sequenced from the same sample in a study of blood T cell repertoires in COVID-19. Assay: immunoSEQ multiplex PCR; the TCRdb copy retains only in-frame clones and omits some. The table lists about 190,000 clones, roughly nine tenths of them singletons, with 0.95% to 1.3% in the top ten. The sequenced sample consisted of peripheral blood. These receptors all stem from a man under 40 with acute or convalescent COVID-19.

This clone was counted a few times. The V and J genes are TRBV9 and TRBJ1-3; D unresolved. Trimming shortened V by 1 base and J by 4 bases, and 12 bases separated the two germline ends. CDR1 is SGDLS, CDR2 YYNGEE, per germline. The CDR3 runs 15 residues. As DNA, the CDR3 is TGTGCCAGCAGCGTATACTTCAGGCAGGGAAACACCATATATTTT. As protein: CASSVYFRQGNTIYF.

The rearrangement links TRBV4-2 to TRBJ1-1; 10 nucleotides line up with TRBD1. CDR3 size: 15 residues. J lost 5 bases, V lost 8 bases, and 11 bases had no gene match. Germline lookup yields CDR1 LGHNA and CDR2 YNFKEQ. The CDR3 here is CASQPRDRGSTEAFF. In DNA, the CDR3 is TGTGCCAGCCAACCCCGGGACAGGGGTTCAACTGAAGCTTTCTTT.

The V call is TRBV30, the J call TRBJ2-7; weak D call: TRBD2 (6 bases). Trimming took off 1 base at V and 4 bases at J, with 8 bases between the two ends. Germline V lookup: CDR1 GTSNPN, CDR2 SVGIG (reference sequence). This CDR3 spans 12 amino acids. The CDR3 is CAWSGGVYEQYF. The CDR3 nucleotides are TGTGCCTGGAGTGGGGGGGTATACGAGCAGTACTTC.